This T cell receptor beta chain was retrieved from a study of PD-L1 blockade in urothelial cancer. Background on the study: At 3 weeks (second dose) and 6 weeks after starting treatment, blood was analyzed. General study points: By 3 weeks, tumor-associated blood clones had expanded more in durable-benefit patients.

Time point indicated: peripheral blood 6 weeks after treatment start. All patients handed over anywhere from 1 to 8 samples, pretreatment and on-treatment. The J segment lost 6 bases and the V segment lost 4 bases, leaving 11 bases of the junction unmatched. CDR3 length: 16 amino acids. From germline, CDR1 is SGHRS and CDR2 YFSETQ. Synthetic TCR analog templates were added to each PCR reaction. Using immunoSEQ multiplex PCR, the repertoire was profiled, and TCRdb retains in-frame clones only, with some absent. The sample contains approximately 91,000 clones, less than 85% of which appear only once. A note on this clone: Its antigen remains unknown.

The chain recombines TRBV5-1 with TRBJ2-3; TRBD2 aligns across 10 bases. This sample comprised PBMCs, obtained around atezolizumab (anti-PD-L1) treatment. The TCR sequence derives from a man in his 70s with urothelial cancer. CDR3 sequence: CASSPRPAGGQDTQYF. In DNA form, the CDR3 reads TGCGCCAGCAGCCCTCGCCCAGCGGGGGGGCAGGATACGCAGTATTTT.